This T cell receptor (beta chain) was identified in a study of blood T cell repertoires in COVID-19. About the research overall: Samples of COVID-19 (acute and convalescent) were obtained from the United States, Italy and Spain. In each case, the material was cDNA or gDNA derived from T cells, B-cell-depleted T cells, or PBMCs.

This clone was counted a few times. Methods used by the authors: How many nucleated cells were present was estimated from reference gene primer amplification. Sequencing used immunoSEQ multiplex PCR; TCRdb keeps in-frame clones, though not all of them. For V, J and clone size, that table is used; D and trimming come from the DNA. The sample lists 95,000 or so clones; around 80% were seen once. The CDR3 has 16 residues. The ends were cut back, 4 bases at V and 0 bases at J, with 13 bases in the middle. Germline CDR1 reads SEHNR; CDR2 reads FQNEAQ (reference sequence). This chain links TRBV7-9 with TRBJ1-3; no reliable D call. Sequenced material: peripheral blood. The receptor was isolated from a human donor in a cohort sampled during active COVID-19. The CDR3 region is CASSSFPGVSGNTIYF. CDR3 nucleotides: TGTGCCAGCAGCTCTTTCCCCGGGGTCTCTGGAAACACCATATATTTT.